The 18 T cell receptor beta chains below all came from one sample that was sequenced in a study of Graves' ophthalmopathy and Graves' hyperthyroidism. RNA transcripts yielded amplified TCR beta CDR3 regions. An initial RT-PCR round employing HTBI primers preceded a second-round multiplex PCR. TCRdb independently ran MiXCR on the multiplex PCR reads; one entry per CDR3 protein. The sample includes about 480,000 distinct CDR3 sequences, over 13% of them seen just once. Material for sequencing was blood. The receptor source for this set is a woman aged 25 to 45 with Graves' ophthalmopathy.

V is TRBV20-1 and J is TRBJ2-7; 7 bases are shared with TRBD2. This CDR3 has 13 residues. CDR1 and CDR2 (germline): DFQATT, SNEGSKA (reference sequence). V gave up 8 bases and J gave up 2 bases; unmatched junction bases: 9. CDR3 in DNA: TGCAGTCTATCTAGCGGAGACCCCTACGAGCAGTACTTC. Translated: CSLSSGDPYEQYF.

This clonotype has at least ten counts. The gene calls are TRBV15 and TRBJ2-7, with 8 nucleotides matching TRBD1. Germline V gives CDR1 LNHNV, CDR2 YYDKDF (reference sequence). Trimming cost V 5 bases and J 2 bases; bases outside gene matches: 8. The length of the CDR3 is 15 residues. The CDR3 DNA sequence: TGTGCCACCAGCGGAGGACAGGGAGCGGCCTACGAGCAGTACTTC. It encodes CATSGGQGAAYEQYF.

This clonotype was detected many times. Written as DNA, the CDR3 is TGTGCTAGTGGTCGTGGACAGGGCTACTATGGCTACACCTTC. This sequence encodes CASGRGQGYYGYTF. The gene calls are TRBV12-5 and TRBJ1-2, with 8 bases identical to TRBD1. The J segment lost 3 bases and the V segment lost 5 bases, leaving 5 bases of the junction unmatched. CDR3 size: 14 residues. Germline-derived CDR1 and CDR2 are LGHNT and FRNRAP.

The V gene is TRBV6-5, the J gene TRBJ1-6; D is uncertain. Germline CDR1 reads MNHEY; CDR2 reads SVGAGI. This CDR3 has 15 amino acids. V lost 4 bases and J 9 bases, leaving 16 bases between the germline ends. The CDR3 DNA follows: TGTGCCAGCAGTTGGGTCAAGGCCCCACGTTCACCCCTCCACTTT. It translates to CASSWVKAPRSPLHF.

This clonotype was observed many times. The CDR3 DNA reads as TGTGCCAGCAGACAAGGACCCAACTATGGCTACACCTTC. Encoded protein: CASRQGPNYGYTF. V gene TRBV6-1 combines with J gene TRBJ1-2; D is unclear. The CDR3 is 13 amino acids. Germline assignment: CDR1 MNHNS and CDR2 SASEGT. V gave up 6 bases and J gave up 2 bases, with 10 bases separating them.

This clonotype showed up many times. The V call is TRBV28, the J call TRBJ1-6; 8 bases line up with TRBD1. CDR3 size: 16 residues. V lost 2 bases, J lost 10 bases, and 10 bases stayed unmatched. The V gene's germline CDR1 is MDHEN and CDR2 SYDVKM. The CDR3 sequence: CASSLLPGGAGSPLHF. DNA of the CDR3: TGTGCCAGCAGTTTACTCCCAGGGGGCGCTGGATCACCCCTCCACTTT.

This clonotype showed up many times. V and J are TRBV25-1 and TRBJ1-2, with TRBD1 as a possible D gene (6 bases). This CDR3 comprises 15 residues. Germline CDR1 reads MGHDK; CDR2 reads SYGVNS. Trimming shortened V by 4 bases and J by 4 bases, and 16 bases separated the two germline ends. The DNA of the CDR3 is TGTGCCAGCAGTGGAAGGGGGGAGTACGGCTATGGCTACACCTTC. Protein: CASSGRGEYGYGYTF.

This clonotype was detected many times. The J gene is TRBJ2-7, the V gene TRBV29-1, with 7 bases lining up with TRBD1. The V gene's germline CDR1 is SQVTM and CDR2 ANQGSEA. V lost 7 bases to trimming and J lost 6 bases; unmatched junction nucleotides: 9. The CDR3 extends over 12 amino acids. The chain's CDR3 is CSGRYRGSEQYF. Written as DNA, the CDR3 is TGCAGCGGCAGATACAGGGGAAGCGAGCAGTACTTC.

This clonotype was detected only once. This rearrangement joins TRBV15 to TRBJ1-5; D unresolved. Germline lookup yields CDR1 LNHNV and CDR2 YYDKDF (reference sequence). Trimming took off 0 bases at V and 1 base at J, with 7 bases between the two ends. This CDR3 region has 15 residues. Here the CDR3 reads CATSREVGSNQPQHF. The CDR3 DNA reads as TGTGCCACCAGCAGAGAGGTGGGGAGCAATCAGCCCCAGCATTTT.

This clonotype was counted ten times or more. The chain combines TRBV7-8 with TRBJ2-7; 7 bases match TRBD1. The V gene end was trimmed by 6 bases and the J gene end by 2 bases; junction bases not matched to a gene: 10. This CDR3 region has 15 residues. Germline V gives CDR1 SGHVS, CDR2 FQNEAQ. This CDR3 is CASSRDSRNPYEQYF. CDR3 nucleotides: TGTGCCAGCAGTCGGGACAGCCGAAACCCCTACGAGCAGTACTTC.

CDR3 region: CATHSGMNTGELFF. The CDR3 DNA is TGTGCCACCCACTCCGGGATGAACACCGGGGAGCTGTTTTTT. This rearrangement joins TRBV6-1 to TRBJ2-2; a possible D gene is TRBD2 (5 bases). In germline, CDR1 is MNHNS, CDR2 SASEGT. Trimming pared 10 bases from V and 1 base from J, leaving 13 bases between. The CDR3 is made up of 14 amino acids.

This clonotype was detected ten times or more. CDR3 region: CATSNGTSYEQYF. For the CDR3, the DNA is TGTGCCACCAGCAACGGGACCTCCTACGAGCAGTACTTC. The chain recombines TRBV24-1 with TRBJ2-7; D could derive from TRBD1 or TRBD2 (5 bases each). This CDR3 is 13 amino acids long. Germline assignment: CDR1 KGHDR and CDR2 SFDVKD. Trimming pared 7 bases from V and 0 bases from J, leaving 9 bases between.

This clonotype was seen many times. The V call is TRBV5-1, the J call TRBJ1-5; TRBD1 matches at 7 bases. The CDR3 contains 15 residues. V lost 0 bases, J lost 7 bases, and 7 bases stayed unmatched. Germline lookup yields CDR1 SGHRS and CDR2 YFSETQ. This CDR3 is CASSLDHRGGQPQHF. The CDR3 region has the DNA TGCGCCAGCAGCTTGGACCACAGGGGAGGGCAGCCCCAGCATTTT.

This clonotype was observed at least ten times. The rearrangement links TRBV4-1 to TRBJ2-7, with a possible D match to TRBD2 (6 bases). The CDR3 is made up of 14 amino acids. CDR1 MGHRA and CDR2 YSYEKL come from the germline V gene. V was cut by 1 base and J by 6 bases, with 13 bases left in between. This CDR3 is CASSQAGGAPEQYF. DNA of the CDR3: TGCGCCAGCAGCCAAGCCGGGGGAGCCCCCGAGCAGTACTTC.

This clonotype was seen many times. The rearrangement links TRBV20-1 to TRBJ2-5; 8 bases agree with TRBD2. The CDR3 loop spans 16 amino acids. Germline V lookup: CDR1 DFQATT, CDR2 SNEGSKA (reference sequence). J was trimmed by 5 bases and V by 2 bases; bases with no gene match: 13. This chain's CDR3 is CSARPLGAGVVETQYF. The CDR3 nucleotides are TGCAGTGCTAGACCTCTAGGAGCGGGGGTGGTGGAGACCCAGTACTTC.

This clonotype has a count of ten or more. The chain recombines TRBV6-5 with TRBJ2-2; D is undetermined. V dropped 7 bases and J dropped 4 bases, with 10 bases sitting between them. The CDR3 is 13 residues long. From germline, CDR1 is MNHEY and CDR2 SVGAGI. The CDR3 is CASMRYGTGELFF. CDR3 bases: TGTGCCAGCATGCGTTATGGCACCGGGGAGCTGTTTTTT.

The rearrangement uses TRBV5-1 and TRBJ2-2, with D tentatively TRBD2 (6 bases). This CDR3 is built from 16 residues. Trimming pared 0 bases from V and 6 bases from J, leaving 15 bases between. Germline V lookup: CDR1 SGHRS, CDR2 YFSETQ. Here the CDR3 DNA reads TGCGCCAGCAGCTTGGTGCCTAGCGTCAACGCCGGGGAGCTGTTTTTT. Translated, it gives CASSLVPSVNAGELFF.

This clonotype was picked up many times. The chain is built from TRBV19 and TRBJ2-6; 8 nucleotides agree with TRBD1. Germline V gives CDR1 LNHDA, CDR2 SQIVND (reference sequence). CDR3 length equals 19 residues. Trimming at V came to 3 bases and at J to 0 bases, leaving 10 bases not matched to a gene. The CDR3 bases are TGTGCCAGTAGTATTTCGAATTCAGGGGGCGGCTCTGGGGCCAACGTCCTGACTTTC. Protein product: CASSISNSGGGSGANVLTF.